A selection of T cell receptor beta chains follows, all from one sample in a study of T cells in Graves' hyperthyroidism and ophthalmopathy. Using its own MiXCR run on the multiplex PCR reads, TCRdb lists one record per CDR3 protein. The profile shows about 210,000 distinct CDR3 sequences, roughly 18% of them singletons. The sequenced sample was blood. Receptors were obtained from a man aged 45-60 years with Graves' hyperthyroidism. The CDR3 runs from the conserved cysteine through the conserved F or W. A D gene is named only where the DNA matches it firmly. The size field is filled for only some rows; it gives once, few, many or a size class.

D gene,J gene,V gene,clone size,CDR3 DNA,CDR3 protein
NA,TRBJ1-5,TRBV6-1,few,TGTGCCAGCAGTCTGGACAGCTATAGCAATCAGCCCCAGCATTTT,CASSLDSYSNQPQHF
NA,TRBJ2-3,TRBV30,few,TGTGCCTGGAGCCAAAGCTCAGATACGCAGTATTTT,CAWSQSSDTQYF
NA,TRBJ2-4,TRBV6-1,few,TGTGCCAGCAGTGAACCGCGGGCCTTAGCCAAAAACATTCAGTACTTC,CASSEPRALAKNIQYF
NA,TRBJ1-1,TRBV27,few,TGTGCCAGCAACCCGAACTGGGTAGGATCGAACACTGAAGCTTTCTTT,CASNPNWVGSNTEAFF
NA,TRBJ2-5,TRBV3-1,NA,TGTGCCAGCAGTCCTCGACTTATGCGGAGAGAGACCCAGTACTTC,CASSPRLMRRETQYF
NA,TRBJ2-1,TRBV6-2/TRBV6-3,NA,TGTGCCAGCAGTTATTCAAGGCATGAGCAGTTCTTC,CASSYSRHEQFF
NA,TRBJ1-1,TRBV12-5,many,TGTGCTAGTGCCTTGTTAGGGGGGGCTGATGAAGCTTTCTTT,CASALLGGADEAFF
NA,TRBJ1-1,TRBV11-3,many,TGTGCCAGCAGCTTAGATCGGGGGGAAAGTACTGAAGCTTTCTTT,CASSLDRGESTEAFF
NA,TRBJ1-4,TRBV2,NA,TGTGCCAGCAGGAACTGGGGGTTCGACGAAAAACTGTTTTTT,CASRNWGFDEKLFF
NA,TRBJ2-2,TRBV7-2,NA,TGTGCCAGCAGCTTAGCCCCCAACACCGGGGAGCTGTTTTTT,CASSLAPNTGELFF
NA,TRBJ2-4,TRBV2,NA,TGTGCCAGCAGCGGACCTAGCGAGGCCAAAAACATTCAGTACTTC,CASSGPSEAKNIQYF
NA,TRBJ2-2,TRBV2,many,TGTGCCAGCAGCTGGGAAAGGAACACCGGGGAGCTGTTTTTT,CASSWERNTGELFF
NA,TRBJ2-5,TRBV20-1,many,TGCAGTGTCCCGGACGGTCTACTTGAGACCCAGTACTTC,CSVPDGLLETQYF
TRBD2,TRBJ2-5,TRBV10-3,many,TGTGCCATCAAGGACGCGGGAGGCTTGGAGACCCAGTACTTC,CAIKDAGGLETQYF